Listed here are 18 T cell receptor beta chains from one sample, sequenced in a study of vaccination effects on CD4 cells after COVID-19. These TCRs' antigens remain unknown. ViraFEST assay sequencing came after antigen-specific CD4+ T cells were expanded with viral peptide pools. At the end of nine to ten days of culture, CD4+ T cells were isolated. Absence of prior SARS-CoV-2 infection characterized the vaccine recipients, who showed negative nucleocapsid antibodies. Profiling relied on immunoSEQ multiplex PCR, and the TCRdb table lists in-frame clones only, not all of them. The sample yields roughly 41,000 clones, under 70% seen once. Sample: CD4+ T cells from PBMCs cultured with HCoV-OC43 spike peptides, taken before COVID-19 vaccination. Subset reported: HCoV-OC43 spike overlapping peptide pool stimulation. These receptors originate from a human donor who received a COVID-19 vaccine.

The V call is TRBV5-4, the J call TRBJ2-7; 8 positions agree with TRBD2. From germline, CDR1 is SGHNT and CDR2 YYREEE (reference sequence). This CDR3 has 15 residues. The V and J ends lost 0 bases and 5 bases, in that order; junction bases with no gene match: 7. The CDR3, as DNA: TGTGCCAGCAGCTTGGCCGGGGGGGCCCCCAACGAGCAGTACTTC. Encoded protein: CASSLAGGAPNEQYF.

The rearrangement joins TRBV2 to TRBJ2-2, with D hard to call. This CDR3 is 13 amino acids long. The germline gives CDR1 SNHLY, CDR2 FYNNEI. Trimming took off 5 bases at V and 3 bases at J, with 7 bases between the two ends. The CDR3 coding sequence is TGTGCCAGCAGTCCCCTTCACACCGGGGAGCTGTTTTTT. Its protein product is CASSPLHTGELFF.

This chain joins TRBV6-6 and TRBJ2-1, with a weak D call TRBD2 (7 bases). The ends were cut back, 4 bases at V and 12 bases at J, with 19 bases in the middle. The germline CDR1 and CDR2 sequences are MNHNY and SVGAGI (reference sequence). The CDR3 totals 14 residues. This chain's CDR3 is CASSLDGGLLGQFF. The DNA for the CDR3 is TGTGCCAGCAGTTTGGACGGGGGGCTCCTGGGGCAGTTCTTC.

J is TRBJ1-2 and V is TRBV5-4; D is undetermined. This CDR3 has 14 amino acids. V was shortened by 4 bases and J by 5 bases, with 15 bases between the two germline ends. Looked up from germline, CDR1 is SGHNT and CDR2 is YYREEE (reference sequence). The CDR3 sequence: CASSPTPVEYGYTF. DNA of the CDR3: TGTGCCAGCAGCCCTACCCCGGTTGAGTATGGCTACACCTTC. The variable domain in full, completed from reference TRBV5-4 and TRBJ1-2, reads ETGVTQSPTHLIKTRGQQVTLRCSSQSGHNTVSWYQQALGQGPQFIFQYYREEENGRGNFPPRFSGLQFPNYSSELNVNALELDDSALYLCASSPTPVEYGYTFGSGTRLTVV.

This clone appeared once. The chain carries TRBV5-6 and TRBJ2-7; D not certain. Trimming removed 1 base at V and 7 bases at J, with 9 bases between. Per germline, CDR1 SGHDT and CDR2 YYEEEE. The CDR3 loop spans 12 amino acids. For the CDR3, the DNA is TGTGCCAGCAGCTTGATAGGTCTTGAGCAGTACTTC. It codes for CASSLIGLEQYF.

The chain uses TRBV18 and TRBJ2-7; 9 positions agree with TRBD2. There are 14 residues in the CDR3. Looked up from germline, CDR1 is KGHSH and CDR2 is LQKENI. Unmatched junction bases numbered 0, after V lost 3 bases and J lost 0 bases. The CDR3 here is CASSPSGSSYEQYF. The CDR3 region has the DNA TGTGCCAGCTCACCTAGCGGGAGCTCCTACGAGCAGTACTTC.

This chain uses TRBV12-3 or TRBV12-4 with TRBJ2-1, with D maybe TRBD1 (6 bases). V was trimmed by 5 bases and J by 6 bases, leaving 8 bases between them. The CDR3 extends over 12 amino acids. The CDR3 sequence is CASSQGPNEQFF. DNA of the CDR3: TGTGCCAGCAGTCAGGGGCCCAATGAGCAGTTCTTC.

This clone appeared a few times. The chain is built from TRBV11-3 and TRBJ1-1; D possibly corresponds to TRBD1 (6 bases). CDR1 is SGHNT and CDR2 is YENEEA in the germline V gene. CDR3 length: 13 residues. V shed 5 bases and J shed 5 bases, with 12 bases lying between them. CDR3 DNA: TGTGCCAGCAGCCGGACAGAGAGGACTGAAGCTTTCTTT. This codes for CASSRTERTEAFF.

The chain has TRBV2 and TRBJ1-5; TRBD1 agrees at 7 bases. This CDR3 is 15 amino acids long. Germline CDR1 and CDR2: SNHLY and FYNNEI. The J segment lost 3 bases and the V segment lost 4 bases, leaving 6 bases of the junction unmatched. Here the CDR3 reads CASSAETGPNQPQHF. In DNA, the CDR3 is TGTGCCAGCAGTGCAGAGACAGGGCCCAATCAGCCCCAGCATTTT.

The gene calls are TRBV3-1 (or the pseudogene TRBV3-2) and TRBJ1-6; D not resolved. This CDR3 has 13 amino acids. Trimming removed 2 bases at V and 8 bases at J, with 7 bases between. Per the germline V gene, CDR1 is LGHDT and CDR2 is YNNKEL (reference sequence). The CDR3, as DNA: TGTGCCAGCAGCCAACTTTGGGATTCACCCCTCCACTTT. Translating it yields CASSQLWDSPLHF.

The J gene is TRBJ2-3, the V gene TRBV29-1; 7 positions agree with TRBD2. V shed 2 bases and J 4 bases; nucleotides not matched to a gene: 18. Looked up from germline, CDR1 is SQVTM and CDR2 is ANQGSEA. The CDR3 has 18 residues. The CDR3 bases are TGCAGCGTTGAACCTCGGAGGGAGGGAAGGTATTGGGCAGATACGCAGTATTTT. It yields the protein CSVEPRREGRYWADTQYF.

The chain links TRBV29-1 to TRBJ2-3, with D hard to call. In germline, CDR1 is SQVTM, CDR2 ANQGSEA. The CDR3 consists of 14 residues. Trimming cost V 4 bases and J 0 bases, with 11 bases left between them. This CDR3 is CSVGADLSTDTQYF. CDR3 bases: TGCAGCGTTGGTGCCGACCTTAGCACAGATACGCAGTATTTT.

This clone was picked up a small number of times. V is TRBV6-1 and J is TRBJ1-5, with D possibly TRBD1 on 5 matching bases. Between the trimmed V and J ends, which lost 0 bases and 1 base, there was a span of 13 bases. CDR1 MNHNS and CDR2 SASEGT come from the germline V gene. This CDR3 is 17 amino acids long. The CDR3 coding sequence is TGTGCCAGCAGTGAAGCCGAAATAGGGGTCAGCAATCAGCCCCAGCATTTT. Translated: CASSEAEIGVSNQPQHF.

The chain recombines TRBV4-1 with TRBJ2-5; TRBD2 agrees at 11 bases. The germline V gene encodes CDR1 MGHRA and CDR2 YSYEKL. The CDR3 runs 21 residues. The V segment lost 6 bases and the J segment 2 bases; nucleotides outside the gene matches: 23. The CDR3 DNA follows: TGCGCCAGCAGTACCATATCCCGGCCCAGTCTAGCGGGGGGACCACAAGAGACCCAGTACTTC. Translated: CASSTISRPSLAGGPQETQYF.

The rearrangement uses TRBV6-5 and TRBJ1-1; D is possibly TRBD1 (5 bases). The CDR3 consists of 15 residues. Germline CDR1 and CDR2: MNHEY and SVGAGI. V was clipped by 0 bases and J by 4 bases, with 12 bases between them. CDR3 nucleotide sequence: TGTGCCAGCAGTTACTCGCCCAGGGTGGCCACTGAAGCTTTCTTT. Its protein is CASSYSPRVATEAFF.

This chain joins TRBV19 and TRBJ2-3; 8 nucleotides agree with TRBD2. Germline assignment: CDR1 LNHDA and CDR2 SQIVND (reference sequence). J lost 7 bases, V lost 2 bases, and 14 bases had no gene match. The CDR3 runs to 17 residues. The CDR3 here is CASSISLLAGGSNTQYF. The CDR3 bases are TGTGCCAGTAGTATAAGTCTTTTGGCGGGAGGAAGTAATACGCAGTATTTT.

CDR3 sequence: CASSIYNEQFF. The DNA for the CDR3 is TGTGCCAGCAGCATCTACAATGAGCAGTTCTTC. The genes are TRBV3-1 (or the pseudogene TRBV3-2) and TRBJ2-1; unclear D gene. Germline V lookup: CDR1 LGHDT, CDR2 YNNKEL (reference sequence). CDR3 length: 11 residues. The ends were cut back, 5 bases at V and 3 bases at J, with 2 bases in the middle.

By share, this clone counts as medium-sized. V is TRBV4-1 and J is TRBJ2-7; 8 bases are shared with TRBD1. CDR1 and CDR2 from the germline V gene are MGHRA and YSYEKL. There are 15 residues in the CDR3. Germline trimming cut 4 bases from V and 3 bases from J; bases unmatched to any gene: 8. The DNA for the CDR3 is TGCGCCAGCAGCCGACTATGGACAGGGTTCTACGAGCAGTACTTC. Amino acids: CASSRLWTGFYEQYF.